A single sample is the source of the 17 T cell receptor beta chains below, sequenced in a study of a mutant IDH1 vaccine in newly diagnosed glioma. Their antigens are not known. Noted time point: week 5, during vaccination. The content of each vaccine dose was 300 ug of mutant IDH1 20-mer peptide, and topical imiquimod accompanied it. Sequencing was performed with immunoSEQ multiplex PCR; in TCRdb, only in-frame clones are kept and a portion is missing. The table has 70,000 to 100,000 clones, 90% to 95% seen once. Sample: PBMCs, taken from a glioma patient whose treatment included an IDH1 peptide vaccine. Every receptor here comes from a woman in her forties or fifties with glioma.

The V and J genes are TRBV6-6 and TRBJ2-1, with a possible D match to TRBD1 (5 bases). CDR3 length: 15 amino acids. Trimming left V 6 bases short and J 8 bases short, with 20 bases between. Germline V CDR1 and CDR2: MNHNY, SVGAGI (reference sequence). CDR3: CASSPSHRGPYEQFF. Written as DNA, the CDR3 is TGTGCCAGCAGCCCATCCCATAGGGGTCCATATGAGCAGTTCTTC.

V usage is TRBV30 and J usage is TRBJ1-6; perhaps TRBD1 as D (5 bases). Trimming took 0 bases from V and 6 from J, leaving 12 bases between them. The CDR3 totals 15 residues. CDR1 is GTSNPN and CDR2 is SVGIG in the germline V gene (reference sequence). CDR3 protein: CAWSVDGAINSPLHF. The DNA for the CDR3 is TGTGCCTGGAGTGTCGATGGGGCGATTAATTCACCCCTCCACTTT. The variable domain in full, with the rest retrieved from reference TRBV30 and TRBJ1-6, is SQTIHQWPATLVQPVGSPLSLECTVEGTSNPNLYWYRQAAGRGLQLLFYSVGIGQISSEVPQNLSASRPQDRQFILSSKKLLLSDSGFYLCAWSVDGAINSPLHFGNGTRLTVT.

The genes are TRBV27 and TRBJ2-1, with TRBD2 as a possible D gene (5 bases). There are 13 residues in the CDR3. V was cut by 6 bases and J by 5 bases, with 11 bases left in between. Germline V gene data show CDR1 as MNHEY and CDR2 as SMNVEV (reference sequence). CDR3 in amino acids: CASSRGRHNEQFF. CDR3 sequence (DNA): TGTGCCAGCAGCCGGGGTCGCCACAATGAGCAGTTCTTC.

This clone was counted once. The chain uses TRBV4-2 and TRBJ2-1, with TRBD2 matching over 7 bases. J lost 0 bases, V lost 5 bases, and 10 bases had no gene match. Germline CDR1 is LGHNA and CDR2 is YNFKEQ. The CDR3 covers 17 residues. The CDR3 region is CASSEIQAGSSYNEQFF. The CDR3 coding sequence is TGTGCCAGCAGCGAGATCCAAGCGGGGAGCTCCTACAATGAGCAGTTCTTC.

The chain carries TRBV29-1 and TRBJ2-7; 9 bases agree with TRBD1. The CDR3 runs to 12 residues. CDR1 and CDR2 from the germline V gene are SQVTM and ANQGSEA. The V segment lost 4 bases and the J segment 3 bases; nucleotides outside the gene matches: 1. As DNA, the CDR3 is TGCAGCGTTGCGGGACAGGGCTACGAGCAGTACTTC. Its translation is CSVAGQGYEQYF.

V usage is TRBV18 and J usage is TRBJ1-1; D possibly corresponds to TRBD1 (6 bases). CDR1 and CDR2 (germline): KGHSH, LQKENI. CDR3 length: 13 residues. Trimming removed 1 base from V and 11 bases from J, with 14 bases in between. Written as DNA, the CDR3 is TGTGCCAGCTCACCACAGGACAGAGGGCAGGCTTTCTTT. Translation gives CASSPQDRGQAFF.

J is TRBJ2-4 and V is TRBV27, with TRBD1 identical over 7 bases. V trimming: 4 bases; J trimming: 6 bases; junction bases outside the gene matches: 3. The CDR3 loop spans 13 amino acids. The germline V gene encodes CDR1 MNHEY and CDR2 SMNVEV (reference sequence). The CDR3, as DNA: TGTGCCAGCAGTTCCGGGACAGCAAACATTCAGTACTTC. Amino acids: CASSSGTANIQYF.

The chain carries TRBV5-6 and TRBJ1-3; TRBD1 is a possible D gene (5 bases). The length of the CDR3 is 17 residues. CDR1 is SGHDT and CDR2 is YYEEEE in the germline V gene. The V end lost 0 bases, the J end lost 1 base, and 14 bases lay between the germline ends. CDR3 bases: TGTGCCAGCAGCTTGGCGGGGGTCGGCCTGTCTGGAAACACCATATATTTT. This gives the protein CASSLAGVGLSGNTIYF.

V gene TRBV27 combines with J gene TRBJ2-7, with TRBD2 matching 13 bases. V dropped 2 bases and J dropped 6; count of bases not matched to a gene: 7. The germline CDR1 and CDR2 sequences are MNHEY and SMNVEV (reference sequence). This CDR3 is built from 16 residues. The CDR3 DNA reads TGTGCCAGCAGTTTAAGATCCGGACTAGCGGGAGCCGAGCAGTACTTC. Translation: CASSLRSGLAGAEQYF.

J is TRBJ2-7 and V is TRBV2, with 8 positions matching TRBD1. Germline assignment: CDR1 SNHLY and CDR2 FYNNEI. V was clipped by 8 bases and J by 0 bases; unmatched bases: 6. CDR3 length equals 14 residues. This CDR3 is CASSWTGSSYEQYF. The CDR3, as DNA: TGTGCCAGCTCATGGACAGGGAGCTCCTACGAGCAGTACTTC.

The rearrangement links TRBV5-8 to TRBJ1-1, with D maybe TRBD1 (5 bases). The CDR3 is 15 amino acids. V was shortened by 4 bases and J by 0 bases, with 13 bases between the two germline ends. Per the germline V gene, CDR1 is SGHTS and CDR2 is YDEGEE. The CDR3 sequence: CASSEGTYMNTEAFF. Written as DNA, the CDR3 is TGTGCCAGCAGCGAAGGGACGTACATGAACACTGAAGCTTTCTTT.

The J gene is TRBJ1-3, the V gene TRBV30; D call uncertain. CDR1 is GTSNPN, CDR2 SVGIG, per germline (reference sequence). This CDR3 has 13 amino acids. With 3 bases removed from V and 2 bases from J, the gap between germline ends came to 8 bases. The DNA of the CDR3 is TGTGCCTGGAGCGGTAGTACTGGAAACACCATATATTTT. Translation gives CAWSGSTGNTIYF.

The genes are TRBV6-1 and TRBJ2-7; TRBD2 matches 10 bases. The V gene's germline CDR1 is MNHNS and CDR2 SASEGT. This CDR3 has 15 amino acids. Trimming cost V 4 bases and J 0 bases; bases outside gene matches: 3. The CDR3 bases are TGTGCCAGCAGTGTCCGGACTAGCGGCTCCTACGAGCAGTACTTC. Translating it yields CASSVRTSGSYEQYF.

This clone is a singleton in its sample. The chain links TRBV5-1 to TRBJ2-3, with a tentative D call TRBD2 (6 bases). CDR1 and CDR2 from the germline V gene are SGHRS and YFSETQ. The CDR3 is 12 residues long. Trimming took off 4 bases at V and 9 bases at J, with 12 bases between the two ends. The CDR3 nucleotides read TGCGCCAGCAGCGGGGGACTGGAGACGCAGTATTTT. Residues: CASSGGLETQYF.

The chain recombines TRBV15 with TRBJ2-7; 8 positions agree with TRBD1. The V gene end was trimmed by 3 bases and the J gene end by 4 bases; junction bases not matched to a gene: 8. The CDR3 loop spans 15 amino acids. The germline CDR1 and CDR2 sequences are LNHNV and YYDKDF (reference sequence). The CDR3 is CATSRPQGANYEQYF. The CDR3 DNA reads TGTGCCACCAGCAGGCCTCAGGGGGCTAATTACGAGCAGTACTTC.

DNA for the CDR3: TGTGCCAGCAGCCATTTAGCGGGAGGAACTCAAGAGACCCAGTACTTC. It translates to CASSHLAGGTQETQYF. J is TRBJ2-5 and V is TRBV27; 10 bases are a match to TRBD2. Losses at the gene ends were 6 bases for V and 2 bases for J; bases not matched to a gene: 9. The CDR3 is 16 residues long. Germline CDR1 reads MNHEY; CDR2 reads SMNVEV (reference sequence).

This clone was observed a handful of times. CDR3 residues: CASSLDRTDTQYF. In nucleotides, the CDR3 is TGTGCCAGCAGCTTAGATAGGACAGATACGCAGTATTTT. V and J are TRBV7-9 and TRBJ2-3, with no clear D. The CDR3 is 13 amino acids. V was trimmed by 1 base and J by 3 bases, leaving 5 bases between them. CDR1 and CDR2 (germline): SEHNR, FQNEAQ (reference sequence).